Below are 16 T cell receptor beta chains sequenced from a single sample in a study of T cells in Graves' hyperthyroidism and ophthalmopathy. Amplification of TCR beta CDR3 regions was performed using RNA transcripts as template. The HTBI set primed first-round TCR CDR3 RT-PCR. Each CDR3 protein gets one entry after TCRdb re-called the multiplex PCR reads with MiXCR. The sample has 700,000 to 850,000 distinct CDR3 sequences, 35% seen once. The sequenced sample was blood. These TCRs come from a woman in her forties with Graves' hyperthyroidism.

V and J are TRBV7-2 and TRBJ2-7, with D uncertain. V dropped 5 bases and J dropped 0 bases, with 14 bases sitting between them. Germline V lookup: CDR1 SGHTA, CDR2 FQGNSA. The CDR3 is made up of 15 amino acids. CDR3 in amino acids: CASSPFRGSSYEQYF. Here the CDR3 DNA reads TGTGCCAGCAGCCCATTCCGTGGAAGCTCCTACGAGCAGTACTTC.

This clonotype was found once. In nucleotides, the CDR3 is TGTGCCAGCGGCTCAATCCAAGAGACCCAGTACTTC. Translated: CASGSIQETQYF. V and J are TRBV7-8 and TRBJ2-5, with D unresolved. The CDR3 is 12 amino acids. The V gene lost 8 bases and the J gene lost 1 base, with 8 bases spanning the gap. Germline V gene sequence: CDR1 SGHVS, CDR2 FQNEAQ.

The chain links TRBV7-3 to TRBJ1-2, with TRBD1 matching over 11 bases. After removal of 5 bases from V and 6 bases from J, the junction contained 11 bases not matched to a gene. The length of the CDR3 is 16 residues. Germline CDR1 reads SGHTA; CDR2 reads FQGTGA. The CDR3 DNA follows: TGTGCCAGCAGCCCGCCCGGGACAGGGGGTAGGGATGGCTACACCTTC. Translating it yields CASSPPGTGGRDGYTF.

J is TRBJ2-3 and V is TRBV5-1; 15 bases are a match to TRBD2. The germline CDR1 and CDR2 sequences are SGHRS and YFSETQ. V lost 2 bases to trimming and J lost 2 bases; unmatched junction nucleotides: 6. This CDR3 is built from 18 residues. The CDR3 region is CASSLGLAGGLNTDTQYF. For the CDR3, the DNA is TGCGCCAGCAGCTTAGGACTAGCGGGAGGGTTAAACACAGATACGCAGTATTTT.

There are many counts of this clonotype. The chain employs TRBV5-1 and TRBJ1-1, with D unresolved. CDR1 is SGHRS and CDR2 is YFSETQ in the germline V gene. Trimming left V 2 bases short and J 0 bases short, with 8 bases between. This CDR3 is built from 14 residues. The CDR3 DNA is TGCGCCAGCAGCTTTGGGATTATGAACACTGAAGCTTTCTTT. Protein sequence: CASSFGIMNTEAFF.

This clonotype was counted at least ten times. This sequence joins TRBV9 and TRBJ2-7, with a tentative D call TRBD1 (6 bases). Germline V gives CDR1 SGDLS, CDR2 YYNGEE. The ends were cut back, 0 bases at V and 5 bases at J, with 15 bases in the middle. The CDR3 totals 15 residues. Here the CDR3 DNA reads TGTGCCAGCAGCGTAGAGCCAGGGGTCTCACACGAGCAGTACTTC. This codes for CASSVEPGVSHEQYF.

V and J are TRBV5-1 and TRBJ2-7, with TRBD1 identical over 7 bases. CDR1 is SGHRS, CDR2 YFSETQ, per germline. The junction had 8 bases not matched to a gene; V was cut back by 3 bases and J by 5 bases. The CDR3 is 14 residues long. CDR3 nucleotide sequence: TGCGCCAGCAGCTCCCGGACAGGCGGGCACGAGCAGTACTTC. Translated, it gives CASSSRTGGHEQYF.

The chain links TRBV2 to TRBJ2-5; maybe TRBD1 (6 bases). The germline CDR1 and CDR2 sequences are SNHLY and FYNNEI. CDR3 size: 14 residues. V dropped 7 bases and J dropped 5 bases, with 17 bases sitting between them. CDR3 DNA: TGTGCCAGCATTCAACAGGGATCTCGGGAGACCCAGTACTTC. It yields the protein CASIQQGSRETQYF.

This clonotype turned up a few times. The chain carries TRBV12-3 or TRBV12-4 and TRBJ2-7; TRBD2 agrees at 7 bases. The CDR3 runs to 15 residues. Germline trimming cut 4 bases from V and 7 bases from J; bases unmatched to any gene: 13. The CDR3 nucleotides are TGTGCCAGCAGTTCAGGCCGCGGGAGAACGGAAGAGCAGTACTTC. Translated: CASSSGRGRTEEQYF.

The chain has TRBV7-9 and TRBJ2-7; 12 nucleotides align to TRBD1. This CDR3 comprises 16 residues. J gave up 7 bases and V 5 bases, and 12 bases lay outside the gene matches. Germline CDR1 is SEHNR and CDR2 is FQNEAQ (reference sequence). The CDR3 DNA sequence: TGTGCCAGCAGCCCCCGACTGGGACAGGGGGCAGAAGAGCAGTACTTC. Encoded protein: CASSPRLGQGAEEQYF.

This chain connects TRBV5-1 to TRBJ1-2; 8 nucleotides match TRBD1. After removal of 0 bases from V and 4 bases from J, the junction contained 8 bases not matched to a gene. The CDR3 runs 16 residues. Germline loops: CDR1 SGHRS, CDR2 YFSETQ. Here the CDR3 reads CASSLGYPGGGYGYTF. CDR3 sequence (DNA): TGCGCCAGCAGCTTGGGTTATCCAGGGGGCGGCTATGGCTACACCTTC.

This clonotype was seen a few times. The CDR3 sequence: CASSSAGDEQYF. The CDR3 DNA follows: TGTGCCAGCAGCTCAGCCGGGGACGAGCAGTACTTC. The genes are TRBV7-9 and TRBJ2-7; weak D call: TRBD2 (5 bases). Per germline, CDR1 SEHNR and CDR2 FQNEAQ (reference sequence). The CDR3 has 12 amino acids. The ends were cut back, 4 bases at V and 5 bases at J, with 9 bases in the middle.

The rearrangement uses TRBV7-2 and TRBJ1-6; 8 nucleotides line up with TRBD1. Unmatched junction bases numbered 9, after V lost 8 bases and J lost 9 bases. Germline CDR1 reads SGHTA; CDR2 reads FQGNSA. CDR3 length: 14 amino acids. The CDR3: CASRDRGEISPLHF. In nucleotides, the CDR3 is TGTGCCAGCCGCGACAGGGGCGAGATTTCACCCCTCCACTTT.

Many counts were recorded for this clonotype. J is TRBJ1-1 and V is TRBV7-9; D might be TRBD1 (5 bases). The germline V gene encodes CDR1 SEHNR and CDR2 FQNEAQ (reference sequence). The CDR3 is made up of 15 amino acids. V was clipped by 5 bases and J by 4 bases, with 17 bases between them. The CDR3 spells CASSPREGVGTEAFF. The CDR3 DNA reads as TGTGCCAGCAGCCCTCGCGAAGGGGTAGGCACTGAAGCTTTCTTT.

This clonotype came up a few times. This chain links TRBV5-4 with TRBJ1-1; maybe TRBD1 (6 bases). The V gene's germline CDR1 is SGHNT and CDR2 YYREEE (reference sequence). V lost 4 bases and J lost 3, with 19 bases in between. The CDR3 is made up of 16 amino acids. The CDR3 spells CASSQGGGGRYTEAFF. CDR3 sequence (DNA): TGTGCCAGCAGCCAAGGGGGAGGGGGGCGGTACACTGAAGCTTTCTTT.

This clonotype was counted a few times. This chain uses TRBV20-1 with TRBJ1-2, with D uncertain. Looked up from germline, CDR1 is DFQATT and CDR2 is SNEGSKA (reference sequence). Trimming took 3 bases from V and 8 from J, leaving 13 bases between them. The CDR3 runs to 12 residues. The CDR3 DNA reads as TGCAGTGCTAGCGCGGGGAATCGGGGCTACACCTTC. Protein: CSASAGNRGYTF.